This paragraph reports one T cell receptor (beta chain). Its matching antigen is unknown. The sample belongs to a study of graft-versus-host responses after intestinal transplantation. Whole-study findings and limits: Where graft-donor T cell macrochimerism was present, patients had high graft-versus-host to host-versus-graft clonal ratios in allografts.

The CDR3 runs to 14 residues. Trimming shortened V by 7 bases and J by 5 bases, and 18 bases separated the two germline ends. Germline V lookup: CDR1 MGHDK, CDR2 SYGVNS. Sequenced by immunoSEQ multiplex PCR; TCRdb stores in-frame clones only, minus some. Among 75,000 to 95,000 clones, approximately 90% were seen once, and the ten largest hold about 0.34%. Sample: unstimulated CD4+ T cells sorted from spleen or lymph node cells, taken before transplant. V usage is TRBV25-1 and J usage is TRBJ2-7; D uncertain. This receptor was taken from a human donor who was the organ donor for an intestinal transplant. The CDR3 bases are TGTGCCAGCACTTACACATCCGGCGGTAACGAGCAGTACTTC. Residues: CASTYTSGGNEQYF.